One sample yielded the 25 T cell receptor beta chains listed below, sequenced in a study of identical twins. A single record per CDR3 protein comes from TCRdb applying MiXCR to the 5' RACE reads. This repertoire shows roughly 1,500,000 distinct CDR3 sequences, more than 30% found once; its top ten account for approximately 0.29%. The sequencing sample was made of cord blood. These receptors all come from a newborn girl in good health.

The rearrangement uses TRBV28 and TRBJ1-2, with TRBD1 identical over 7 bases. The CDR3 is made up of 12 amino acids. Germline V CDR1 and CDR2: MDHEN, SYDVKM. With V trimmed by 8 bases and J by 7 bases, 7 bases remained unmatched. The chain's CDR3 is CASLLQGLGYTF. Here the CDR3 DNA reads TGTGCCAGCCTTTTACAGGGGCTTGGCTACACCTTC.

This clonotype was picked up a small number of times. The V call is TRBV6-6, the J call TRBJ1-5; 7 positions match TRBD1. CDR3 size: 15 residues. Germline lookup yields CDR1 MNHNY and CDR2 SVGAGI (reference sequence). The junction had 5 bases not matched to a gene; V was cut back by 6 bases and J by 0 bases. The CDR3 reads CASSHGTASNQPQHF. DNA for the CDR3: TGTGCCAGCAGCCACGGGACAGCTAGCAATCAGCCCCAGCATTTT.

This clonotype has only a few counts. The J gene is TRBJ2-1, the V gene TRBV20-1, with 10 bases aligning to TRBD2. The germline V gene encodes CDR1 DFQATT and CDR2 SNEGSKA (reference sequence). The CDR3 runs 15 residues. V shed 1 base and J 7 bases; nucleotides not matched to a gene: 7. CDR3 in DNA: TGCAGTGCTAGAGTTAGCGGGAGGCCTAATAATGAGCAGTTCTTC. It encodes CSARVSGRPNNEQFF.

This clonotype has only one observation. The J gene is TRBJ2-7, the V gene TRBV5-1, with 10 bases lining up with TRBD1. Germline trimming cut 5 bases from V and 2 bases from J; bases unmatched to any gene: 4. The CDR3 extends over 14 amino acids. Germline lookup yields CDR1 SGHRS and CDR2 YFSETQ. CDR3 bases: TGCGCCAGCAGGGACAGGGGGTTCCCCTACGAGCAGTACTTC. This gives the protein CASRDRGFPYEQYF. Full variable domain (outside the CDR3, taken from reference TRBV5-1 and TRBJ2-7): KAGVTQTPRYLIKTRGQQVTLSCSPISGHRSVSWYQQTPGQGLQFLFEYFSETQRNKGNFPGRFSGRQFSNSRSEMNVSTLELGDSALYLCASRDRGFPYEQYFGPGTRLTVT.

The genes are TRBV29-1 and TRBJ1-2; TRBD1 agrees at 7 bases. Trimming removed 3 bases from V and 3 bases from J; junction bases left unmatched: 4. Germline assignment: CDR1 SQVTM and CDR2 ANQGSEA. CDR3 length equals 13 residues. The CDR3 is CSVETGRDYGYTF. As DNA, the CDR3 is TGCAGCGTTGAGACAGGGAGGGACTATGGCTACACCTTC.

The chain has TRBV4-2 and TRBJ2-3, with 13 bases identical to TRBD2. Germline trimming cut 1 base from V and 4 bases from J; bases unmatched to any gene: 5. The CDR3 runs to 17 residues. The germline gives CDR1 LGHNA, CDR2 YNFKEQ. The CDR3 here is CASSQGLLAGGPDTQYF. The CDR3 DNA follows: TGTGCCAGCAGCCAAGGCCTACTAGCGGGGGGGCCAGATACGCAGTATTTT.

In its sample, this clonotype was seen a few times. The V gene is TRBV25-1, the J gene TRBJ1-2; possible D gene TRBD1, 6 bases. Trimming stripped 1 base from V and 4 bases from J, with 16 bases between. This CDR3 is built from 16 residues. Germline V lookup: CDR1 MGHDK, CDR2 SYGVNS. The CDR3 coding sequence is TGTGCCAGCAGTGAATTAAAGACAGGAAACCTCTATGGCTACACCTTC. Protein product: CASSELKTGNLYGYTF.

This clonotype was seen only a few times. The chain combines TRBV5-5 with TRBJ2-7, with 7 bases that match TRBD2. This CDR3 has 16 amino acids. J was trimmed by 2 bases and V by 0 bases; bases with no gene match: 8. The germline V gene encodes CDR1 SGHKS and CDR2 YYEKEE (reference sequence). CDR3 protein: CASSLGLALLTYEQYF. CDR3 coding DNA: TGTGCCAGCAGCTTGGGACTAGCTTTACTTACCTACGAGCAGTACTTC.

This clonotype appeared a few times. The chain has TRBV2 and TRBJ2-4; the match to TRBD2 covers 8 bases. V gave up 5 bases and J gave up 13 bases; unmatched junction bases: 16. CDR3 length: 15 residues. Germline loops: CDR1 SNHLY, CDR2 FYNNEI. CDR3 residues: CASSTLSGTRGEQYF. DNA for the CDR3: TGTGCCAGCAGTACGTTGTCCGGGACTAGGGGAGAGCAGTACTTC. Looking up the rest from reference TRBV2 and TRBJ2-4 gives the full variable domain: EPEVTQTPSHQVTQMGQEVILRCVPISNHLYFYWYRQILGQKVEFLVSFYNNEISEKSEIFDDQFSVERPDGSNFTLKIRSTKLEDSAMYFCASSTLSGTRGEQYFGAGTRLSVL.

The chain uses TRBV20-1 and TRBJ2-1, with TRBD2 matching 10 bases. The DNA end lines up better with TRBJ2-7; the J call may be wrong. There are 14 residues in the CDR3. CDR1 is DFQATT, CDR2 SNEGSKA, per germline (reference sequence). In nucleotides, the CDR3 is TGCAGTGCTAGTGATAGCGGGAGGAAGAATGAGCAGTACTTC. Encoded protein: CSASDSGRKNEQYF.

The V gene is TRBV7-8, the J gene TRBJ1-5; TRBD1 agrees at 9 bases. The V gene end was trimmed by 5 bases and the J gene end by 3 bases; junction bases not matched to a gene: 8. The germline V gene has CDR1 SGHVS and CDR2 FQNEAQ. The CDR3 contains 16 residues. CDR3 sequence (DNA): TGTGCCAGCAGCGCGAGTCGGACAGGGGCCAATCAGCCCCAGCATTTT. Its protein product is CASSASRTGANQPQHF.

The gene calls are TRBV14 and TRBJ2-1; the match to TRBD2 covers 7 bases. V lost 1 base to trimming and J lost 0 bases; unmatched junction nucleotides: 12. CDR3 length equals 19 residues. Germline-derived CDR1 and CDR2 are SGHDN and FVKESK. The CDR3 protein is CASSQAPRGAGSSYNEQFF. Here the CDR3 DNA reads TGTGCCAGCAGCCAAGCCCCCCGCGGAGCGGGGAGCTCCTACAATGAGCAGTTCTTC.

This chain links TRBV2 with TRBJ1-1; 7 bases line up with TRBD1. V was clipped by 6 bases and J by 0 bases; unmatched bases: 4. Per the germline V gene, CDR1 is SNHLY and CDR2 is FYNNEI. CDR3 size: 14 residues. CDR3 amino acids: CASRGQPMNTEAFF. CDR3 sequence (DNA): TGTGCCAGCAGGGGACAGCCCATGAACACTGAAGCTTTCTTT. The entire variable domain, with the rest obtained from reference TRBV2 and TRBJ1-1, is as follows: EPEVTQTPSHQVTQMGQEVILRCVPISNHLYFYWYRQILGQKVEFLVSFYNNEISEKSEIFDDQFSVERPDGSNFTLKIRSTKLEDSAMYFCASRGQPMNTEAFFGQGTRLTVV.

The chain joins TRBV11-2 to TRBJ2-7; 13 bases agree with TRBD2. CDR3 size: 15 residues. Looked up from germline, CDR1 is SGHAT and CDR2 is FQNNGV. Trimming at V came to 3 bases and at J to 7 bases, leaving 6 bases not matched to a gene. The chain's CDR3 is CASSFLTSGGSEQYF. CDR3 in DNA: TGTGCCAGCAGCTTCTTGACTAGCGGGGGGAGTGAGCAGTACTTC.

The CDR3 DNA reads as TGTGCCATCAGGGCCGGGACAGGGGACTACGAGCAGTACTTC. It translates to CAIRAGTGDYEQYF. V and J are TRBV10-3 and TRBJ2-7; 10 bases are a match to TRBD1. The germline gives CDR1 ENHRY, CDR2 SYGVKD. After removal of 6 bases from V and 3 bases from J, the junction contained 5 bases not matched to a gene. CDR3 length: 14 amino acids.

The CDR3, as DNA: TGTGCCAGCAGCTTGTTGGCCCGACTCGCGGGGGGGCTTGATACGCAGTATTTT. Amino acid sequence: CASSLLARLAGGLDTQYF. V is TRBV7-8 and J is TRBJ2-3; 9 bases are shared with TRBD2. Germline V gene sequence: CDR1 SGHVS, CDR2 FQNEAQ. V trimming: 3 bases; J trimming: 6 bases; junction bases outside the gene matches: 16. The CDR3 loop spans 18 amino acids.

The chain combines TRBV5-6 with TRBJ2-7; D may be TRBD2 (6 bases). Between the trimmed V and J ends, which lost 0 bases and 0 bases, there was a span of 13 bases. This CDR3 spans 16 amino acids. The germline V gene has CDR1 SGHDT and CDR2 YYEEEE. CDR3 protein: CASSLETGVGSYEQYF. The CDR3 region has the DNA TGTGCCAGCAGCTTGGAAACGGGAGTCGGCTCCTACGAGCAGTACTTC.

This clonotype has more than one count but fewer than ten. This chain joins TRBV7-2 and TRBJ2-3; D ambiguous. From germline, CDR1 is SGHTA and CDR2 FQGNSA. The CDR3 totals 12 residues. Trimming removed 5 bases from V and 5 bases from J, with 8 bases in between. CDR3 in amino acids: CASSRPGDTQYF. CDR3 DNA sequence: TGTGCCAGCAGCCGCCCAGGAGATACGCAGTATTTT.

This clonotype was observed a few times. The DNA for the CDR3 is TGTGCCAGCAGCCGGGACAGAGGCCCAAATCAGCCCCAGCATTTT. It is translated as CASSRDRGPNQPQHF. The chain joins TRBV4-2 to TRBJ1-5; 7 bases match TRBD1. The V gene's germline CDR1 is LGHNA and CDR2 YNFKEQ. The CDR3 runs 15 residues. J gave up 4 bases and V 4 bases, and 7 bases lay outside the gene matches.

The chain employs TRBV3-1 and TRBJ2-5; TRBD1 might be the D (5 bases). This CDR3 spans 15 amino acids. CDR1 and CDR2 from the germline V gene are LGHDT and YNNKEL (reference sequence). Trimming shortened V by 1 base and J by 5 bases, and 14 bases separated the two germline ends. The CDR3: CASSQGSGKWETQYF. In DNA form, the CDR3 reads TGTGCCAGCAGCCAAGGGTCAGGGAAGTGGGAGACCCAGTACTTC.

About this clonotype: A much larger clonotype is one base distant, so this may be a read error. The rearrangement joins TRBV29-1 to TRBJ2-1, with TRBD1 matching over 7 bases. The better agreement between TRBJ2-7 and the DNA end casts doubt on the J call. Germline CDR1 SQVTM, CDR2 ANQGSEA. This CDR3 has 13 amino acids. CDR3 amino acids: CSVRGSSYNEQYF. DNA of the CDR3: TGCAGCGTCAGGGGGAGCTCCTACAATGAGCAGTACTTC.

This sequence joins TRBV29-1 and TRBJ2-1, with D unclear. The germline CDR1 and CDR2 sequences are SQVTM and ANQGSEA. This CDR3 is built from 9 residues. V shed 3 bases and J shed 15 bases, with 9 bases lying between them. The CDR3 region is CSVDQSLFF. CDR3 nucleotide sequence: TGCAGCGTTGACCAGTCCTTGTTCTTC.

This clonotype was counted only a few times. The V and J genes are TRBV27 and TRBJ1-6, with 9 bases fitting TRBD1. After removal of 2 bases from V and 7 bases from J, the junction contained 3 bases not matched to a gene. Germline-derived CDR1 and CDR2 are MNHEY and SMNVEV (reference sequence). The CDR3 is 15 residues long. CDR3 sequence reads: CASSLRQGVNSPLHF. For the CDR3, the DNA is TGTGCCAGCAGTTTACGACAGGGGGTAAATTCACCCCTCCACTTT.

This chain joins TRBV20-1 and TRBJ2-7, with D perhaps matching TRBD1 or TRBD2 (5 bases each). From germline, CDR1 is DFQATT and CDR2 SNEGSKA (reference sequence). V lost 2 bases and J lost 1, with 15 bases in between. CDR3 length: 15 residues. Here the CDR3 reads CSARLTAVRSYEQYF. The DNA of the CDR3 is TGCAGTGCTAGATTGACAGCGGTCAGGTCCTACGAGCAGTACTTC.

This clonotype showed up many times. CDR3 amino acids: CASSHTRTDTQYF. The CDR3 bases are TGTGCCAGCAGCCACACCCGCACAGATACGCAGTATTTT. This sequence joins TRBV7-2 and TRBJ2-3; D unresolved. The CDR3 contains 13 residues. The germline V gene has CDR1 SGHTA and CDR2 FQGNSA. The germline V and J ends were trimmed by 5 bases and 1 base, with 7 bases remaining between them.